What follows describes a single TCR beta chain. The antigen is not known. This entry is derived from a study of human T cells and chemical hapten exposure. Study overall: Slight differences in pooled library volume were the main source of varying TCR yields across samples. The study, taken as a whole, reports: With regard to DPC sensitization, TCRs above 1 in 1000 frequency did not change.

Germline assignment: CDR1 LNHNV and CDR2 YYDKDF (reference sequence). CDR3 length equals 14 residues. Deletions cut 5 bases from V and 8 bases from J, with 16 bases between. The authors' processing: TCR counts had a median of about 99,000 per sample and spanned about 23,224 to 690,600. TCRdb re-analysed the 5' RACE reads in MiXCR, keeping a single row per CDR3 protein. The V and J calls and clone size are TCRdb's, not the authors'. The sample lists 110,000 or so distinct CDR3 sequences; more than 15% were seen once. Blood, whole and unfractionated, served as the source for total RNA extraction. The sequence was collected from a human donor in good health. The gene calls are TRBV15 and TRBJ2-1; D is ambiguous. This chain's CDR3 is CATSYESVNDEQFF. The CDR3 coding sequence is TGTGCCACCAGCTACGAGTCCGTAAACGATGAGCAGTTCTTC.